This TCR beta chain was sequenced for a study of Ad26.COV2.S vaccination and SARS-CoV-2 variants. TCRdb's table, derived via immunoSEQ multiplex PCR, lists solely in-frame clones and lacks some. The sample has approximately 140,000 clones, 86% seen once; the top ten hold 4% to 6%. Germline lookup yields CDR1 MGHRA and CDR2 YSYEKL. Trimming took 3 bases from V and 7 from J, leaving 22 bases between them. This CDR3 comprises 18 residues. Study-wide results and limits: Vaccine and placebo recipients had comparable breadth of non-spike TCRs. Analytic work on TCR breadth and depth might have understated the full extent of total T cell responses. Placebo recipients trailed vaccine recipients in spike-specific TCR breadth. There was reportedly substantial breadth in spike-specific CD8+ and CD4+ T cell responses after vaccination.

To note about this clone: Its antigen is not identified.

The V call is TRBV4-1, the J call TRBJ1-6; weak D call: TRBD1 (5 bases). The TCR was taken from a human donor who had recovered from COVID-19. The sample here was peripheral blood, taken after recovery from COVID-19. For the CDR3, the DNA is TGCGCCAGCAGCCAGATCTCGAATCCGGGACGGAAAAATTCACCCCTCCACTTT. Translating gives CASSQISNPGRKNSPLHF.